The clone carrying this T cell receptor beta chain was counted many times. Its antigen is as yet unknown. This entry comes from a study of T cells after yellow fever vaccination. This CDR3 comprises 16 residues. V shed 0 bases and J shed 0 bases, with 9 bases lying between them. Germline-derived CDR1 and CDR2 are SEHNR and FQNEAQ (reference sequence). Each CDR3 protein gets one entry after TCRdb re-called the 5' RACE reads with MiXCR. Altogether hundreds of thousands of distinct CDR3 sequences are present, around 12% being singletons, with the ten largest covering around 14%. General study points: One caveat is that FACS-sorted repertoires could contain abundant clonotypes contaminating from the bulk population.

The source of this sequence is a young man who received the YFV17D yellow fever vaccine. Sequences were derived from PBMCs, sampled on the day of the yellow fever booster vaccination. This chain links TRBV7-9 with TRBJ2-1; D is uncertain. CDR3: CASSLASGSSYNEQFF. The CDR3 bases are TGTGCCAGCAGCTTAGCTTCGGGTAGCTCCTACAATGAGCAGTTCTTC. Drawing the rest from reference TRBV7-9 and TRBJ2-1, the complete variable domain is DTGVSQNPRHKITKRGQNVTFRCDPISEHNRLYWYRQTLGQGPEFLTYFQNEAQLEKSRLLSDRFSAERPKGSFSTLEIQRTEQGDSAMYLCASSLASGSSYNEQFFGPGTRLTVL.